Sequencing of this TCR beta chain was carried out in a study of blood T cell repertoires in COVID-19. Study-level background: COVID-19 samples collected from the United States, Italy and Spain covered acute and convalescent phases.

V dropped 3 bases and J dropped 2 bases, with 10 bases sitting between them. The germline gives CDR1 LNHDA, CDR2 SQIVND (reference sequence). CDR3 length: 14 residues. Only in-frame clones appear in the TCRdb table, and some are missing; sequencing was by immunoSEQ multiplex PCR. This table holds approximately 85,000 clones, approximately 86% found once. This clonotype originated in a woman in her forties or fifties with active or convalescent COVID-19. The chain joins TRBV19 to TRBJ1-1; D is undetermined. Sequenced input: peripheral blood. CDR3 sequence: CASSMSGINTEAFF. The CDR3 DNA is TGTGCCAGTAGTATGTCTGGCATTAACACTGAAGCTTTCTTT.